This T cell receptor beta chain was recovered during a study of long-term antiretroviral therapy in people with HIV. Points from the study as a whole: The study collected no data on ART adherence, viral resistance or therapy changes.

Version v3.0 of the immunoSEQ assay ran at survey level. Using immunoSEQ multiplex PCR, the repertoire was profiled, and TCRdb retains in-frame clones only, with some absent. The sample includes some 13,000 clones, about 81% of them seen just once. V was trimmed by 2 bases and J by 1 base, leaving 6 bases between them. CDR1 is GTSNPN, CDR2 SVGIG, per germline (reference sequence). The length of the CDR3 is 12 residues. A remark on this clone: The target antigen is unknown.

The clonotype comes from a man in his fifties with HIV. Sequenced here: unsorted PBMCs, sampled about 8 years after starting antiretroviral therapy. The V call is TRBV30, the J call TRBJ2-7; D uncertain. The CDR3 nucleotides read TGTGCCTGGAGTCTAAATTCCTACGAGCAGTACTTC. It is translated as CAWSLNSYEQYF.